This TCR beta chain was found in a study of neurological immune-mediated disorders. For the unsorted libraries, 2 million PBMCs stored at -80 C served as input. Trimming cost V 0 bases and J 13 bases, with 10 bases left between them. The CDR3 sequence is 11 residues long. The germline CDR1 and CDR2 sequences are DFQATT and SNEGSKA (reference sequence). This clonotype showed up many times. TCRdb recomputed calls from the 5' RACE reads with MiXCR, one row per CDR3 protein. The sample yields 54,000 or so distinct CDR3 sequences, under 4.5% seen once. This clonotype was sampled from a woman in her 30s with multiple sclerosis. This chain connects TRBV20-1 to TRBJ2-1; a possible D gene is TRBD2 (5 bases). Material: PBMCs. CDR3 amino acids: CSAREDTRQFF. In nucleotides, the CDR3 is TGCAGTGCTAGAGAAGACACTAGACAGTTCTTC.